Below, 3 T cell receptor beta chains from the same sample are listed, as sequenced in a study of cytomegalovirus exposure and HLA in healthy donors. PCR amplification relied on 60 Vbeta primers (plus 13 Jbeta primers). Produced via immunoSEQ multiplex PCR; TCRdb's table is partial and in-frame only. The sample has 120,000 to 150,000 clones, 73% seen once. The sample was PBMCs. These receptors were collected from a human donor in good health.

The table lists this clone with a few counts. The J gene is TRBJ1-2, the V gene TRBV4-2; D is unresolved. With 0 bases removed from V and 0 bases from J, the gap between germline ends came to 8 bases. Germline V lookup: CDR1 LGHNA, CDR2 YNFKEQ. CDR3 size: 15 residues. The DNA for the CDR3 is TGTGCCAGCAGCCAAGAGCACAGCACTAACTATGGCTACACCTTC. Protein product: CASSQEHSTNYGYTF.

This clone was seen only a few times. One junction end does not reproduce the germline sequence, and a read error may be involved. The rearrangement joins TRBV6-5 to TRBJ2-5; D is perhaps TRBD2 (5 bases). The CDR3 is 13 amino acids. Germline assignment: CDR1 MNHEY and CDR2 SVGAGI. DNA for the CDR3: TGTGCCAGCAGTTACTCGCGGACGGCCGGGGTCGACTTC. It specifies CASSYSRTAGVDF.

The gene calls are TRBV10-1 and TRBJ1-1; perhaps TRBD1 as D (6 bases). V lost 6 bases to trimming and J lost 1 base, with 24 bases between them. The germline V gene encodes CDR1 WNHNN and CDR2 SYGVQD (reference sequence). There are 18 residues in the CDR3. CDR3 nucleotides: TGCGCCAGCAGCCAACCACGGACAGACCTAAGGAAGAACACTGAAGCTTTCTTT. As protein: CASSQPRTDLRKNTEAFF.